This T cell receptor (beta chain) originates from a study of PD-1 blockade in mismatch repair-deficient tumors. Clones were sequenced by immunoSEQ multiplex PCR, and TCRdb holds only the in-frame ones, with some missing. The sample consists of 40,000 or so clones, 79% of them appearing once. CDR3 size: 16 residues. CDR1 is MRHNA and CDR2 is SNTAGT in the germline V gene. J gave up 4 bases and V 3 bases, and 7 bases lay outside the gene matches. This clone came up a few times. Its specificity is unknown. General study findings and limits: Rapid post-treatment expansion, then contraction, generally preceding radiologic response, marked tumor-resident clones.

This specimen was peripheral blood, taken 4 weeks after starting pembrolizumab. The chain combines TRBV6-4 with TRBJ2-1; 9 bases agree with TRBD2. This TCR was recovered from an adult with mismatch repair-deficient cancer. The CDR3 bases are TGTGCCAGCAGTGAGTTAGCGGGAGACGGATACAATGAGCAGTTCTTC. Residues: CASSELAGDGYNEQFF.